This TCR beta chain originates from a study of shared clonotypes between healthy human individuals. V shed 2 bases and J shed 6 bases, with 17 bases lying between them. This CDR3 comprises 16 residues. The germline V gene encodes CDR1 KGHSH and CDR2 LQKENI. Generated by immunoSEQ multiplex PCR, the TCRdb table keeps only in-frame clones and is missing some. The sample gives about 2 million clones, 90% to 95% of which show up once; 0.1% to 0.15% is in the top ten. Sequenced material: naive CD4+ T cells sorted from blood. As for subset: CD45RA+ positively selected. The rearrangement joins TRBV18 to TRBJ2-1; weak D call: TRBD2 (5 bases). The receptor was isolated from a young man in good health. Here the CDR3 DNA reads TGTGCCAGCTCACCAAGCGCGGGCGGAGTGCTCAATGAGCAGTTCTTC. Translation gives CASSPSAGGVLNEQFF.